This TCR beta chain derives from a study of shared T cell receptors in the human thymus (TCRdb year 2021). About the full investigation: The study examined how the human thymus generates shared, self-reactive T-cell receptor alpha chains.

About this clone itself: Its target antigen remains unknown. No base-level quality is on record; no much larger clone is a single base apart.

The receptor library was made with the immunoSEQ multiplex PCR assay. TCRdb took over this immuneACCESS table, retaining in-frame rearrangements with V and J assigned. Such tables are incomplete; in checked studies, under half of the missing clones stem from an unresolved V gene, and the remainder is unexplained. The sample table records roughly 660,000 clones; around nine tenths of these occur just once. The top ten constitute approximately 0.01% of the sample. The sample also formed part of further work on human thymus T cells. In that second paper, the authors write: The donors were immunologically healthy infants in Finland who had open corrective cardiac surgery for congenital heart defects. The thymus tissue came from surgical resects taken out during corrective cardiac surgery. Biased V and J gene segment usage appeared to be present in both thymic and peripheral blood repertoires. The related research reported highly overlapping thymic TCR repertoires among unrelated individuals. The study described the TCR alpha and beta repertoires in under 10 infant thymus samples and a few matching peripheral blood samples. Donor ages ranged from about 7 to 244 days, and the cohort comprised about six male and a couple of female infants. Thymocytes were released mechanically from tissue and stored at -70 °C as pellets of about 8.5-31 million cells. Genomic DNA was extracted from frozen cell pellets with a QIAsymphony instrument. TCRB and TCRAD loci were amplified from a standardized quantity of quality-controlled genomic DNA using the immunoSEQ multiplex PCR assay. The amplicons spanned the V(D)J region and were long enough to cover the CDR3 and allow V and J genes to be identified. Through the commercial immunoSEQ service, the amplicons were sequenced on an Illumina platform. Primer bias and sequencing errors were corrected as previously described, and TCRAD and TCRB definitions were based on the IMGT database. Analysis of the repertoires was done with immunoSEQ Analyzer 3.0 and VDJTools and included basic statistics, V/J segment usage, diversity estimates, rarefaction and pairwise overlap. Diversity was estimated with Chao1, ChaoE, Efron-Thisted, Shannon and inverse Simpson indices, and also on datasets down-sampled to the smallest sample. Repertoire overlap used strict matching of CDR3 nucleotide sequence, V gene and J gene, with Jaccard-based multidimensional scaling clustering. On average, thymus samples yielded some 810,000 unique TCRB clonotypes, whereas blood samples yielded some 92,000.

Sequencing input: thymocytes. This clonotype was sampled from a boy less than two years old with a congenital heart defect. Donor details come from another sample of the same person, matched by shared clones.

The DNA is as follows: TGTGCCAGCCACCAGATAATATCGGGAAACGAGCAGTACTTC. The translation is CASHQIISGNEQYF. The rearrangement combines TRBV5-8 with TRBJ2-7, and perhaps TRBD2 as D gene, on 5 matching bases. The CDR3 spans 14 residues, from the cysteine through the phenylalanine. The CDR3 DNA has 42 bases and is translated from base 1. The junction shows trimming of 7 bases on V and 5 bases on J, plus 19 bases between the germline ends. According to the germline V gene, CDR1 reads SGHTS and CDR2 reads YDEGEE.